This TCR beta chain was sequenced for a study of CD8 T cells in Susac syndrome. Blood CD8+ and CD4+ T cells underwent high-throughput TCR beta sequencing. It was negative isolation that provided the CD8+ and CD4+ T cells, whereas TEMRA cells were enriched by FACS. A word on this clonotype: Antigen specificity is unknown.

Study-level results: It was acknowledged by the study that relatively few individuals were included in its TCR sequencing and HLA analysis.

An amount of RNA that ranged from roughly 0.5 to 1 ug was reverse transcribed with random hexamers. The TCR beta CDR3 was amplified by immunoSEQ multiplex PCR across 54 Vbeta, 13 Jbeta. TCRdb independently ran MiXCR on the immunoSEQ multiplex PCR reads; one entry per CDR3 protein. The data contain over 100,000 distinct CDR3 sequences, about 96% of them singletons. The sample consisted of CD4+ T cells from PBMCs. This receptor was taken from a human donor in good health.

The CDR3 here is CASVLAVDYEQYF. CDR3 nucleotide sequence: TGTGCCAGCGTCCTAGCGGTCGACTACGAGCAGTACTTC. The chain carries TRBV18 and TRBJ2-7; 7 bases line up with TRBD2. Germline lookup yields CDR1 KGHSH and CDR2 LQKENI. The CDR3 has 13 residues. J gave up 3 bases and V 8 bases, and 7 bases lay outside the gene matches. Full variable domain (remainder filled in from reference TRBV18 and TRBJ2-7): NAGVMQNPRHLVRRRGQEARLRCSPMKGHSHVYWYRQLPEEGLKFMVYLQKENIIDESGMPKERFSAEFPKEGPSILRIQQVVRGDSAAYFCASVLAVDYEQYFGPGTRLTVT.